This paragraph reports one T cell receptor beta chain. The CDR3 runs to 13 residues. The V end was cut by 3 bases, the J end by 5 bases, with 10 bases between. Germline CDR1 SGHRS, CDR2 YFSETQ. This record belongs to a study of blood T cell repertoires in COVID-19. In the study overall: T cells, B-cell-depleted T cells, or PBMCs provided the cDNA or gDNA that served as material.

Profiled with immunoSEQ multiplex PCR; TCRdb holds only in-frame clones, not every one. The sample lists approximately 220,000 clones, around 90% seen once, with 2.5% to 3% in the top ten. The receptor was isolated from a young woman with acute COVID-19. This chain links TRBV5-1 with TRBJ2-3; D perhaps matches TRBD1 (5 bases). Sequencing was done on a sample of PBMCs or T cells enriched from blood (not recorded which). CDR3: CASSSSGIDTQYF. In DNA form, the CDR3 reads TGCGCCAGCAGCTCCTCAGGGATAGATACGCAGTATTTT.